Listed below are T cell receptor beta chains from one sample, sequenced in a study of OX40 agonist ivuxolimab in advanced cancers. Profiling relied on immunoSEQ multiplex PCR, and the TCRdb table lists in-frame clones only, not all of them. The sample consists of 60,000 to 75,000 clones, about 90% of them appearing once. This sample comprised CD4+ or CD8+ T cells sorted from blood, obtained in a trial of the OX40 agonist ivuxolimab. These receptors were collected from an adult with an advanced solid tumor such as melanoma, head and neck, liver or kidney cancer. CDR3s include the opening cysteine and the closing phenylalanine or tryptophan.

>TRBV7-3|TRBJ1-3
CASSSAGLRTGNTIYF
>TRBV6-6|TRBJ2-7
CATGKGARDRYEQYF
>TRBV5-1|TRBJ2-6
CASSWTSGYGSGANVLTF
>TRBV2|TRBJ2-2
CASVRERGVTGELFF
>TRBV5-4|TRBJ2-3
CASSLGLEPDTQYF
>TRBV10-3|TRBJ2-1
CAISGTNIYNEQFF
>TRBV19|TRBJ2-1
CASSKSGGPREQFF
>TRBV28|TRBJ1-1
CASSLGLGTAIAFF
>TRBV4-1|TRBJ1-5
CASSQDGGRNQPQHF
>TRBV2|TRBJ1-5
CASSYTGSNQPQHF
>TRBV2|TRBJ2-1
CASKTGLNNEQFF
>TRBV2|TRBJ1-6
CARGSQGNRSPLHF
>TRBV30|TRBJ2-7
CAWSFTGVEQYF
>TRBV2|TRBJ1-5
CASSKGVLWQPQHF
>TRBV6-1|TRBJ2-5
CASSESGSILETQYF
>TRBV2|TRBJ2-7
CASSERTGGKDEQYF
>TRBV30|TRBJ2-1
CAWMKGLAGVNEQFF
>TRBV6-1|TRBJ1-1
CASSEAVSGVAFF
>TRBV4-1|TRBJ2-2
CASSQDSSTGELFF
>TRBV5-5|TRBJ2-4
CASSFDGAAKNIQYF
>TRBV6-1|TRBJ1-1
CASNHEAMNTEAFF
>TRBV7-2|TRBJ2-3
CASSVLNSGGAGTQYF
>TRBV6-5|TRBJ1-5
CASRARLSGQPQHF
>TRBV7-2|TRBJ1-6
CASSQGGAGDRSPLHF
>TRBV10-3|TRBJ2-5
CAIRGLSQETQYF
>TRBV19|TRBJ2-1
CASTGEGVGEQFF
>TRBV18|TRBJ2-1
CASSPPGRNEQFF
>TRBV4-1|TRBJ1-2
CASSQEAGLYGYTF
>TRBV18|TRBJ1-2
CASSPTTGSNYGYTF
>TRBV28|TRBJ2-3
CASSSFTGNADTQYF
>TRBV7-2|TRBJ2-7
CASSLARDRQQYF
>TRBV5-1|TRBJ2-5
CASTKGGQETQYF
>TRBV7-2|TRBJ2-3
CASSLGWAGGGTDTQYF
>TRBV4-2|TRBJ2-2
CASSPPARLNTGELFF
>TRBV4-1|TRBJ2-6
CASSQDEGWGANVLTF
>TRBV21-1|TRBJ2-5
CASSKRTSGKRVQETQYF
>TRBV28|TRBJ2-7
CASRLTGTSGLFSYEQYF
>TRBV5-4|TRBJ2-7
CASSSDGRGDYEQYF
>TRBV7-2|TRBJ1-5
CASSISGTGSNQPQHF
>TRBV7-2|TRBJ1-2
CASSLIQGGYGYTF
>TRBV4-2|TRBJ2-2
CASSTTGQGSTGELFF
>TRBV9|TRBJ1-6
CASSVDGSTSPLHF
>TRBV19|TRBJ1-5
CASIRTGGGSNQPQHF
>TRBV5-5|TRBJ2-3
CASSGQFTDTQYF
>TRBV10-3|TRBJ2-5
CAISDGPLLRETQYF
>TRBV11-2|TRBJ1-3
CASSDSRSSGNTIYF
>TRBV5-1|TRBJ2-2
CASSLGGSNTGELFF